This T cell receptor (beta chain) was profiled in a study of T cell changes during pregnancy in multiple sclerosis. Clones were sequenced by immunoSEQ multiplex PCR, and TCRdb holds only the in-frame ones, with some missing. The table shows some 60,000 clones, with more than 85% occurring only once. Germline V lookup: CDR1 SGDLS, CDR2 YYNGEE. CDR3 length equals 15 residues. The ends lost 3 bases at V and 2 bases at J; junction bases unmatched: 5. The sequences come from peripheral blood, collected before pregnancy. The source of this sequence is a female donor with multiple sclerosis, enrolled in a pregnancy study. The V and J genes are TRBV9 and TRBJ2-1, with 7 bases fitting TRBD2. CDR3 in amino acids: CASSARSGAYNEQFF. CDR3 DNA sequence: TGTGCCAGCAGCGCCCGAAGCGGGGCCTACAATGAGCAGTTCTTC.